One sample yielded the 23 T cell receptor beta chains listed below, sequenced in a study of OX40 agonist ivuxolimab in advanced cancers. The protocol was immunoSEQ multiplex PCR, while the TCRdb copy is restricted to in-frame clones and leaves out a portion. In the table there are some 96,000 clones, 85% to 95% of which are singletons. The sample here was CD4+ or CD8+ T cells sorted from blood, taken in a trial of the OX40 agonist ivuxolimab. Receptors originate from an adult with an advanced solid tumor such as melanoma, head and neck, liver or kidney cancer.

The chain is built from TRBV6-6 and TRBJ2-3, with TRBD1 matching over 10 bases. This CDR3 contains 15 residues. Trimming took 4 bases from V and 5 from J; bases not matched to a gene: 6. CDR1 is MNHNY, CDR2 SVGAGI, per germline (reference sequence). DNA of the CDR3: TGTGCCAGCAGTTCCCGGGACAGGGGAAAAGATACGCAGTATTTT. Translating gives CASSSRDRGKDTQYF.

The genes are TRBV18 and TRBJ2-7; D ambiguous. Germline V lookup: CDR1 KGHSH, CDR2 LQKENI. This CDR3 is 13 amino acids long. The germline V and J ends were trimmed by 1 base and 5 bases, with 9 bases remaining between them. CDR3: CASSPRHRDEQYF. The CDR3 nucleotides are TGTGCCAGCTCACCACGGCATAGAGACGAGCAGTACTTC.

The chain employs TRBV9 and TRBJ2-5, with 13 positions matching TRBD2. V gave up 4 bases and J gave up 1 base; unmatched junction bases: 13. The CDR3 is 19 residues long. The germline CDR1 and CDR2 sequences are SGDLS and YYNGEE. The CDR3 loop reads CASSSTPGTSGTTQETQYF. The CDR3 nucleotides read TGTGCCAGCAGCTCAACCCCCGGGACTAGCGGGACTACCCAAGAGACCCAGTACTTC.

The V call is TRBV19, the J call TRBJ2-7, with TRBD2 matching 9 bases. V lost 6 bases to trimming and J lost 7 bases; unmatched junction nucleotides: 10. CDR1 is LNHDA and CDR2 is SQIVND in the germline V gene (reference sequence). CDR3 size: 14 residues. The CDR3 nucleotides are TGTGCCAGTAGCTTCGTAGCGGGAGTTCGGGAGCAGTACTTC. This translates into CASSFVAGVREQYF. Full variable domain (remainder filled in from reference TRBV19 and TRBJ2-7): DGGITQSPKYLFRKEGQNVTLSCEQNLNHDAMYWYRQDPGQGLRLIYYSQIVNDFQKGDIAEGYSVSREKKESFPLTVTSAQKNPTAFYLCASSFVAGVREQYFGPGTRLTVT.

The rearrangement links TRBV4-1 to TRBJ1-5; D is undetermined. This CDR3 is 14 amino acids long. Germline V gene lookup returns CDR1 MGHRA and CDR2 YSYEKL. V gave up 3 bases and J gave up 7 bases, with 13 bases separating them. The CDR3 here is CASSHRQAEQPQHF. CDR3 DNA: TGCGCCAGCAGCCATAGACAAGCGGAACAGCCCCAGCATTTT.

V and J are TRBV5-1 and TRBJ2-1; tentatively, D is TRBD1 or TRBD2 (5 bases each). Trimming took off 2 bases at V and 8 bases at J, with 17 bases between the two ends. The CDR3 is made up of 15 amino acids. Germline V gene sequence: CDR1 SGHRS, CDR2 YFSETQ. In DNA, the CDR3 is TGCGCCAGCAGCTTCGTTCCAGGGACCCGCGATGAGCAGTTCTTC. Its protein product is CASSFVPGTRDEQFF.

This clone was counted once. The V call is TRBV2, the J call TRBJ1-1, with D perhaps matching TRBD1 (6 bases). CDR3 length: 13 residues. CDR1 and CDR2 from the germline V gene are SNHLY and FYNNEI. Deletions cut 9 bases from V and 4 bases from J, with 15 bases between. CDR3 residues: CASIQGVFTEAFF. In DNA, the CDR3 is TGTGCCAGTATACAGGGAGTTTTCACTGAAGCTTTCTTT.

V gene TRBV2 combines with J gene TRBJ2-1; D tentatively reads TRBD1 or TRBD2 (5 bases each). Germline V gene lookup returns CDR1 SNHLY and CDR2 FYNNEI. The ends were cut back, 7 bases at V and 4 bases at J, with 20 bases in the middle. CDR3 length equals 16 residues. The CDR3 region has the DNA TGTGCCAGCACCCAGACAGCCTGGGGGAATTACAATGAGCAGTTCTTC. Its translation is CASTQTAWGNYNEQFF. The variable domain in full, completed from reference TRBV2 and TRBJ2-1, reads EPEVTQTPSHQVTQMGQEVILRCVPISNHLYFYWYRQILGQKVEFLVSFYNNEISEKSEIFDDQFSVERPDGSNFTLKIRSTKLEDSAMYFCASTQTAWGNYNEQFFGPGTRLTVL.

This clone was detected only once. The chain recombines TRBV11-3 with TRBJ2-1, with a weak D call TRBD2 (5 bases). Trimming cost V 1 base and J 4 bases, with 5 bases left between them. CDR1 is SGHNT, CDR2 YENEEA, per germline. The CDR3 loop spans 13 amino acids. This CDR3 reads CASSLGEYNEQFF. The DNA for the CDR3 is TGTGCCAGCAGCTTAGGGGAGTACAATGAGCAGTTCTTC.

The rearrangement links TRBV7-2 to TRBJ2-1; TRBD2 matches 9 bases. Germline assignment: CDR1 SGHTA and CDR2 FQGNSA. This CDR3 is built from 15 residues. J lost 4 bases, V lost 3 bases, and 4 bases had no gene match. The CDR3 nucleotides are TGTGCCAGCAGCTTGTCCCTAGCGGGGTACAATGAGCAGTTCTTC. Translation: CASSLSLAGYNEQFF.

V is TRBV7-9 and J is TRBJ1-2; D possibly corresponds to TRBD1 (6 bases). From germline, CDR1 is SEHNR and CDR2 FQNEAQ (reference sequence). Trimming removed 8 bases at V and 9 bases at J, with 22 bases between. The CDR3 has 14 residues. The CDR3 nucleotides are TGTGCCAGCGTAGTACAGGGTGGATTATCTAGCTACACCTTC. This sequence encodes CASVVQGGLSSYTF.

V gene TRBV5-6 combines with J gene TRBJ2-2; no clear D. Germline V gene data show CDR1 as SGHDT and CDR2 as YYEEEE. The CDR3 covers 15 residues. Between the trimmed V and J ends, which lost 2 bases and 2 bases, there was a span of 10 bases. The CDR3 DNA is TGTGCCAGCAGCTTTTCCCCCCACAACACCGGGGAGCTGTTTTTT. Translated, it gives CASSFSPHNTGELFF. Using reference TRBV5-6 and TRBJ2-2 for the parts outside the CDR3, the full variable domain is DAGVTQSPTHLIKTRGQQVTLRCSPKSGHDTVSWYQQALGQGPQFIFQYYEEEERQRGNFPDRFSGHQFPNYSSELNVNALLLGDSALYLCASSFSPHNTGELFFGEGSRLTVL.

The rearrangement links TRBV25-1 to TRBJ2-1; TRBD2 matches at 11 bases. After removal of 0 bases from V and 9 bases from J, the junction contained 7 bases not matched to a gene. In germline, CDR1 is MGHDK, CDR2 SYGVNS. CDR3 length: 16 residues. The CDR3: CASSEYLGTSGLEQFF. The CDR3 bases are TGTGCCAGCAGTGAATATTTGGGGACTAGCGGACTTGAGCAGTTCTTC. The variable domain in full, completed from reference TRBV25-1 and TRBJ2-1, reads EADIYQTPRYLVIGTGKKITLECSQTMGHDKMYWYQQDPGMELHLIHYSYGVNSTEKGDLSSESTVSRIRTEHFPLTLESARPSHTSQYLCASSEYLGTSGLEQFFGPGTRLTVL.

This clone was counted a few times. The V call is TRBV28, the J call TRBJ1-2, with no clear D. V was cut by 10 bases and J by 1 base, with 7 bases left in between. Germline lookup yields CDR1 MDHEN and CDR2 SYDVKM. The CDR3 is 11 amino acids. The CDR3 reads CAIMDNYGYTF. CDR3 sequence (DNA): TGTGCCATCATGGATAACTATGGCTACACCTTC.

V gene TRBV7-2 combines with J gene TRBJ2-1; D may be TRBD2 (5 bases). The CDR3 covers 12 residues. The germline V gene encodes CDR1 SGHTA and CDR2 FQGNSA. Trimming pared 4 bases from V and 7 bases from J, leaving 8 bases between. DNA of the CDR3: TGTGCCAGCAGCTACGGCGGGAATGAGCAGTTCTTC. This translates into CASSYGGNEQFF.

This clone showed up just once. The chain carries TRBV11-3 and TRBJ2-1; D gene ambiguous. Trimming took off 4 bases at V and 0 bases at J, with 13 bases between the two ends. This CDR3 comprises 16 residues. Per the germline V gene, CDR1 is SGHNT and CDR2 is YENEEA. The CDR3 loop is CASSSVGGISYNEQFF. Written as DNA, the CDR3 is TGTGCCAGCAGCTCCGTAGGCGGAATCTCCTACAATGAGCAGTTCTTC.

This rearrangement joins TRBV2 to TRBJ2-7; D perhaps matches TRBD2 (6 bases). Trimming removed 7 bases from V and 5 bases from J, with 15 bases in between. Germline CDR1 is SNHLY and CDR2 is FYNNEI. The CDR3 sequence is 13 residues long. The CDR3 reads CASKEGVRHEQYF. CDR3 in DNA: TGTGCCAGCAAGGAGGGAGTTAGGCACGAGCAGTACTTC.

The chain couples TRBV7-9 to TRBJ1-5; D is unclear. Trimming cost V 5 bases and J 3 bases, with 11 bases left between them. Per germline, CDR1 SEHNR and CDR2 FQNEAQ (reference sequence). CDR3 length equals 14 residues. CDR3 sequence: CASSATANNQPQHF. The CDR3 DNA follows: TGTGCCAGCAGCGCGACGGCGAACAATCAGCCCCAGCATTTT.

V and J are TRBV21-1 and TRBJ2-2; the table assigns TRBD2, which was not confirmed against the DNA. TRBV21-1 is classified as a pseudogene. CDR3 length: 16 amino acids. The chain's CDR3 is CASSKGGERATGELFF. The CDR3 DNA is TGTGCCAGCAGCAAAGGAGGTGAGCGGGCCACCGGGGAGCTGTTTTTT.

This chain links TRBV7-2 with TRBJ2-7, with D possibly matching TRBD2 (5 bases). Germline V gene sequence: CDR1 SGHTA, CDR2 FQGNSA. CDR3 length: 11 residues. Trimming took off 6 bases at V and 6 bases at J, with 9 bases between the two ends. The DNA for the CDR3 is TGTGCCAGCAGGGAGGCCGCCGAGCAGTACTTC. Its translation: CASREAAEQYF.

The CDR3 nucleotides read TGTGCCAGCAGCTTAAGCTCTGGAAACACCATATATTTT. It yields the protein CASSLSSGNTIYF. The chain carries TRBV7-3 and TRBJ1-3, with D uncertain. The CDR3 contains 13 residues. V was cut by 1 base and J by 0 bases, with 1 base left in between. Germline V CDR1 and CDR2: SGHTA, FQGTGA.

The chain links TRBV6-5 to TRBJ1-1; D is undetermined. The CDR3 is 16 amino acids. Germline V gives CDR1 MNHEY, CDR2 SVGAGI. The V end lost 0 bases, the J end lost 2 bases, and 13 bases lay between the germline ends. The CDR3 nucleotides read TGTGCCAGCAGTTACTCGTCGGCAGTACCCAACACTGAAGCTTTCTTT. Translating gives CASSYSSAVPNTEAFF.

The CDR3 bases are TGTGCCAGCAAACCGGGACTAGTCAACACCGGGGAGCTGTTTTTT. Its protein product is CASKPGLVNTGELFF. The V gene is TRBV6-6, the J gene TRBJ2-2; 8 nucleotides match TRBD2. The CDR3 is 15 amino acids. Losses at the gene ends were 7 bases for V and 2 bases for J; bases not matched to a gene: 6. Per germline, CDR1 MNHNY and CDR2 SVGAGI (reference sequence).